One sample yielded the 21 T cell receptor beta chains listed below, sequenced in a study of naive CD8 T cells in extremely preterm neonates. Profiling relied on immunoSEQ multiplex PCR, and the TCRdb table lists in-frame clones only, not all of them. The sample lists thousands of clones, less than 98% occurring once. Sequencing was done on a sample of naive CD8+ T cells from blood. Source of these receptors: a human donor in good health.

This chain joins TRBV11-2 and TRBJ2-1; tentatively, D is TRBD2 (5 bases). Trimming took off 2 bases at V and 7 bases at J, with 15 bases between the two ends. Germline-derived CDR1 and CDR2 are SGHAT and FQNNGV. The CDR3 runs 15 residues. CDR3 in DNA: TGTGCCAGCAGCTTAAGGACTGGCGGGTTGAATGAGCAGTTCTTC. Residues: CASSLRTGGLNEQFF.

The V gene is TRBV4-2, the J gene TRBJ2-1, with 10 nucleotides matching TRBD2. The V gene's germline CDR1 is LGHNA and CDR2 YNFKEQ. V dropped 4 bases and J dropped 6; count of bases not matched to a gene: 12. The CDR3 sequence is 17 residues long. The CDR3 sequence is CASSLYPSGGAANEQFF. CDR3 sequence (DNA): TGTGCCAGCAGCCTCTATCCCAGCGGGGGGGCCGCCAATGAGCAGTTCTTC.

The chain has TRBV19 and TRBJ2-5, with 7 positions matching TRBD2. The V and J ends lost 5 bases and 1 base, in that order; junction bases with no gene match: 7. This CDR3 comprises 15 residues. Germline-derived CDR1 and CDR2 are LNHDA and SQIVND (reference sequence). The CDR3 region has the DNA TGTGCCAGTAGTTGGCGGGGAGGGGTCCAAGAGACCCAGTACTTC. Translating gives CASSWRGGVQETQYF.

The chain joins TRBV19 to TRBJ2-6; D unresolved. This CDR3 spans 15 amino acids. The germline CDR1 and CDR2 sequences are LNHDA and SQIVND (reference sequence). Deletions cut 5 bases from V and 1 base from J, with 9 bases between. The CDR3 DNA is TGTGCCAGTAGTGTTCTCGGGTCTGGGGCCAACGTCCTGACTTTC. This sequence encodes CASSVLGSGANVLTF.

The V call is TRBV6-1, the J call TRBJ2-1, with 7 positions matching TRBD2. The CDR3 is made up of 16 amino acids. CDR1 MNHNS and CDR2 SASEGT come from the germline V gene. Trimming cost V 2 bases and J 6 bases; bases outside gene matches: 10. CDR3 sequence (DNA): TGTGCCAGCAGTGAACGAGAGCGGGGATTAGTCAATGAGCAGTTCTTC. Translation: CASSERERGLVNEQFF.

CDR3 DNA: TGTGCCCCCGGGGAGGGGGTATACTACGAGCAGTACGTC. Encoded protein: CAPGEGVYYEQYV. This chain uses TRBV6-1 with TRBJ2-7, with D possibly being TRBD2 (7 bases). The CDR3 extends over 13 amino acids. Germline V gene lookup returns CDR1 MNHNS and CDR2 SASEGT. V was clipped by 11 bases and J by 3 bases, with 17 bases between them.

This clone has a single count. The rearrangement uses TRBV6-1 and TRBJ1-2; maybe TRBD1 (5 bases). With 4 bases removed from V and 4 bases from J, the gap between germline ends came to 10 bases. Germline V gives CDR1 MNHNS, CDR2 SASEGT. The CDR3 is 13 residues long. The CDR3 sequence is CASSAGDSYGYTF. The CDR3 DNA reads TGTGCCAGCAGTGCGGGCGACAGCTATGGCTACACCTTC.

The chain joins TRBV27 to TRBJ1-5; weak D call: TRBD1 (5 bases). Germline assignment: CDR1 MNHEY and CDR2 SMNVEV (reference sequence). V dropped 6 bases and J dropped 4 bases, with 10 bases sitting between them. The CDR3 has 13 amino acids. The CDR3, as DNA: TGTGCCAGCAGCTCAGGGAAAAATCAGCCCCAGCATTTT. Its protein product is CASSSGKNQPQHF.

The V and J genes are TRBV5-1 and TRBJ2-5; tentatively, D is TRBD2 (5 bases). This CDR3 is 15 amino acids long. The V end lost 0 bases, the J end lost 3 bases, and 12 bases lay between the germline ends. Germline CDR1 SGHRS, CDR2 YFSETQ. CDR3 loop: CASSLGRGLEETQYF. CDR3 nucleotides: TGCGCCAGCAGCTTGGGTAGAGGACTGGAAGAGACCCAGTACTTC.

The chain has TRBV4-1 and TRBJ1-2; D perhaps matches TRBD1 (5 bases). There are 16 residues in the CDR3. Per the germline V gene, CDR1 is MGHRA and CDR2 is YSYEKL. Trimming shortened V by 0 bases and J by 8 bases, and 19 bases separated the two germline ends. The CDR3 spells CASSQEGSRQGYGYTF. The CDR3 DNA is TGCGCCAGCAGCCAAGAGGGTTCTCGCCAGGGATACGGCTACACCTTC.

The chain is built from TRBV30 and TRBJ1-2; D may be TRBD1 (5 bases). There are 15 residues in the CDR3. The germline V gene encodes CDR1 GTSNPN and CDR2 SVGIG (reference sequence). Trimming removed 0 bases at V and 6 bases at J, with 17 bases between. Here the CDR3 reads CAWSVRRGDANGYTF. As DNA, the CDR3 is TGTGCCTGGAGTGTACGACGGGGGGATGCGAATGGCTACACCTTC.

This clone has just one count. The chain employs TRBV7-2 and TRBJ2-7; TRBD1 agrees at 12 bases. The junction had 5 bases not matched to a gene; V was cut back by 5 bases and J by 0 bases. The CDR3 is made up of 16 amino acids. Germline V gives CDR1 SGHTA, CDR2 FQGNSA. CDR3 bases: TGTGCCAGCAGCGGGCAGGGACAGGGGGCCTCCTACGAGCAGTACTTC. This encodes CASSGQGQGASYEQYF. Full variable domain (missing parts from reference TRBV7-2 and TRBJ2-7): GAGVSQSPSNKVTEKGKDVELRCDPISGHTALYWYRQSLGQGLEFLIYFQGNSAPDKSGLPSDRFSAERTGGSVSTLTIQRTQQEDSAVYLCASSGQGQGASYEQYFGPGTRLTVT.

The rearrangement links TRBV6-1 to TRBJ1-4, with a weak D call TRBD1 (6 bases). CDR3 length: 15 amino acids. Trimming took 4 bases from V and 8 from J, leaving 17 bases between them. CDR1 and CDR2 from the germline V gene are MNHNS and SASEGT. CDR3 loop: CASSGRGLEDEKLFF. The CDR3 DNA reads as TGTGCCAGCAGTGGGCGGGGGCTCGAGGACGAAAAACTGTTTTTT.

Only one count was recorded for this clone. The chain has TRBV4-2 and TRBJ2-3; 13 bases match TRBD2. The CDR3 is 16 residues long. V shed 5 bases, J shed 6 bases, and the junction held 8 bases outside the gene matches. Germline values: CDR1 LGHNA, CDR2 YNFKEQ. The CDR3 bases are TGTGCCAGCAGCGTAACTAGCGGGGGGGCCGTGGATACGCAGTATTTT. Its translation: CASSVTSGGAVDTQYF.

The gene calls are TRBV7-9 and TRBJ2-7; 9 positions agree with TRBD1. Germline CDR1 and CDR2: SEHNR and FQNEAQ (reference sequence). The CDR3 sequence is 15 residues long. The V and J ends lost 5 bases and 3 bases, in that order; junction bases with no gene match: 8. The CDR3 sequence: CASSPEGQGLYEQYV. The CDR3 DNA is TGTGCCAGCAGCCCAGAGGGACAGGGCCTCTACGAGCAGTACGTC.

This chain uses TRBV4-3 with TRBJ1-2; D unresolved. The V gene lost 0 bases and the J gene lost 4 bases, with 15 bases spanning the gap. Germline loops: CDR1 LGHNA, CDR2 YSLEER. The CDR3 extends over 16 amino acids. As DNA, the CDR3 is TGCGCCAGCAGCCAAGATAGGAAGGCAGCGCCCTATGGCTACACCTTC. Protein sequence: CASSQDRKAAPYGYTF.

The CDR3 DNA follows: TGCAGCGTTTCGAGGGCCTATGGCTACACCTTC. Its protein product is CSVSRAYGYTF. V and J are TRBV29-1 and TRBJ1-2; no definite D call. The length of the CDR3 is 11 residues. V shed 5 bases and J shed 4 bases, with 8 bases lying between them. The germline gives CDR1 SQVTM, CDR2 ANQGSEA.

V usage is TRBV9 and J usage is TRBJ1-2, with 9 bases that match TRBD1. The CDR3 length is 15 residues. V lost 3 bases and J lost 9; bases outside the gene matches: 12. Germline lookup yields CDR1 SGDLS and CDR2 YYNGEE. The CDR3 DNA is TGTGCCAGCAGCGAGGGGGACAGGGTGGATCGAAGCTACACCTTC. Translation: CASSEGDRVDRSYTF.

The CDR3 coding sequence is TGTGCCAGTATTCCGGACGGAGGCTCCTACAATGAGCAGTTCTTC. Translating gives CASIPDGGSYNEQFF. The gene calls are TRBV19 and TRBJ2-1, with D possibly matching TRBD2 (5 bases). Per the germline V gene, CDR1 is LNHDA and CDR2 is SQIVND (reference sequence). The ends were cut back, 7 bases at V and 0 bases at J, with 13 bases in the middle. The CDR3 consists of 15 residues.

V usage is TRBV10-3 and J usage is TRBJ1-2; perhaps TRBD1 as D (5 bases). In germline, CDR1 is ENHRY, CDR2 SYGVKD. CDR3 length: 13 residues. V lost 6 bases, J lost 6 bases, and 14 bases lay in between. CDR3 in DNA: TGTGCCATCAGCGGAGGCCCGGGGGATGGCTACACCTTC. It specifies CAISGGPGDGYTF.

As DNA, the CDR3 is TGTGCCAGCAGCTTCGGGGCTGAAGCTTTCTTT. Residues: CASSFGAEAFF. This chain links TRBV11-2 with TRBJ1-1; no reliable D call. V was pared by 3 bases and J by 6 bases, with 5 bases between. The CDR3 spans 11 residues. The germline CDR1 and CDR2 sequences are SGHAT and FQNNGV.